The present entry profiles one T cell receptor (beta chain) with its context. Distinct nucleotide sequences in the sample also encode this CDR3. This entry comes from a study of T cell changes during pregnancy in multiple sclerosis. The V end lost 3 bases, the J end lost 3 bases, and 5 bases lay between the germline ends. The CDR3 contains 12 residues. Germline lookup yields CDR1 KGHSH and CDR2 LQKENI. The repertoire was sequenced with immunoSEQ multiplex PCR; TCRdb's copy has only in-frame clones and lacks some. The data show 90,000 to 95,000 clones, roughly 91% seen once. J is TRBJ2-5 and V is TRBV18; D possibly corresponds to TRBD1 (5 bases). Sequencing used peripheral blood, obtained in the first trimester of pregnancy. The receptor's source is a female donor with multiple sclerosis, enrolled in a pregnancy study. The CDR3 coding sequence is TGTGCCAGCTCACCCAGGGAAGAGACCCAGTACTTC. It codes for CASSPREETQYF.